The source of this TCR beta chain is a study of cytomegalovirus exposure and HLA in healthy donors. The PCR ran on 60 Vbeta and 13 Jbeta primers. Sequencing was performed with immunoSEQ multiplex PCR; in TCRdb, only in-frame clones are kept and a portion is missing. Of more than 70,000 clones in the sample, 60% to 80% were seen once. Trimming took 4 bases from V and 7 from J, leaving 16 bases between them. Germline V CDR1 and CDR2: MDHEN, SYDVKM. CDR3 length equals 14 residues. V is TRBV28 and J is TRBJ1-2; the D is unclear. The sequence derives from a boy aged 5-17 years in good health and CMV-seronegative. The material sequenced was PBMCs. The CDR3 bases are TGTGCCAGCAGTTATGAGGGATTCTGGAGTGGCTACACCTTC. It specifies CASSYEGFWSGYTF.